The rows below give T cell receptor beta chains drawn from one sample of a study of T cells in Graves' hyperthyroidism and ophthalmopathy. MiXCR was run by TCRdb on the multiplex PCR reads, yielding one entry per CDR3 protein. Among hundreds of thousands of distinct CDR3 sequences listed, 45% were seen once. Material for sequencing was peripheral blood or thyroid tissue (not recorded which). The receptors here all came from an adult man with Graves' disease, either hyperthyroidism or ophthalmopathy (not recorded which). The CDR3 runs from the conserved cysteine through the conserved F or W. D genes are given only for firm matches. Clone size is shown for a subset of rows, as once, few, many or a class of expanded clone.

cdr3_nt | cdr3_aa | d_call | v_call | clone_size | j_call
TGCAGCGTTGAGTGGGACAGGGGCTACGAGCAGTACTTC | CSVEWDRGYEQYF | TRBD1 | TRBV29-1 | - | TRBJ2-7
TGTGCCAGCAGTAGGGCCGTCAATCAGCCCCAGCATTTT | CASSRAVNQPQHF | - | TRBV9 | few | TRBJ1-5
TGTGCCAGCAGCTTGGGCGGACAAACTAACTATGGCTACACCTTC | CASSLGGQTNYGYTF | - | TRBV5-5 | few | TRBJ1-2
TGTGCCAGCAGTTACTCGCCTCCCGGGCTGTTCGAGCAGTACTTC | CASSYSPPGLFEQYF | - | TRBV2 | - | TRBJ2-7
TGTGCCAGCAGTTCGTTGGACCTTGGCGCGGAAAAACTGTTTTTT | CASSSLDLGAEKLFF | - | TRBV12-3/TRBV12-4 | few | TRBJ1-4
TGTGCCAGCAGCTTCGGGGGTACGGACGGGCAGTACTTC | CASSFGGTDGQYF | - | TRBV7-2 | - | TRBJ2-7
TGCAGTGCTAGAGATAGACAGGTTCCAAGTCAAGAGACCCAGTACTTC | CSARDRQVPSQETQYF | - | TRBV20-1 | - | TRBJ2-5
TGTGCCAGCAGCGTGGGGCCTACAAACACTGAAGCTTTCTTT | CASSVGPTNTEAFF | - | TRBV9 | - | TRBJ1-1
TGTGCCAGCAGCTTAGGGACAGGGGCCACTGAAGCTTTCTTT | CASSLGTGATEAFF | TRBD1 | TRBV27 | many | TRBJ1-1
TGTGCCAGCAGCACTAGGGCAGGGGAGCTGTTTTTT | CASSTRAGELFF | - | TRBV7-2 | - | TRBJ2-2
TGTGCCATCAGCGATCCGGACACACCAAGCAATCAGCCCCAGCATTTT | CAISDPDTPSNQPQHF | - | TRBV10-3 | few | TRBJ1-5
TGTGCCAGCACCCGACAGGGGGACAATTCACCCCTCCACTTT | CASTRQGDNSPLHF | TRBD1 | TRBV25-1 | - | TRBJ1-6
TGTGCCAGCAGCGGGAGGGCCTACGAGCAGTACTTC | CASSGRAYEQYF | TRBD2 | TRBV7-9 | - | TRBJ2-7
TGTGCCAGCGGGGGACAGACGAGCAATCAGCCCCAGCATTTT | CASGGQTSNQPQHF | TRBD1 | TRBV2 | many | TRBJ1-5
TGTGCCAGCAGTGAAGCGCTTTTGGCTAGCGGCGGAGAGACCCAGTACTTC | CASSEALLASGGETQYF | TRBD2 | TRBV2 | many | TRBJ2-5
TGTGCCAGCAGCCCGATTGGGCTGGGACAGGGGGGTGTTGGCACTGAAGCTTTCTTT | CASSPIGLGQGGVGTEAFF | TRBD1 | TRBV7-6 | - | TRBJ1-1
TGTGCCAGCAGCGCCGAGACAGGGGGGGACACTGAAGCTTTCTTT | CASSAETGGDTEAFF | TRBD1 | TRBV9 | - | TRBJ1-1
TGCAACGTTGAAGGGTTGGGGCAGATTCAAGAGACCCAGTACTTC | CNVEGLGQIQETQYF | - | TRBV29-1 | many | TRBJ2-5
TGCAGTGCTAGAGTGGTCGGGGTGGTCCTCACTGAAGCTTTCTTT | CSARVVGVVLTEAFF | - | TRBV20-1 | - | TRBJ1-1
TGCAGTGCTCCAAAGACAGGGGGGGAGGGGGAAAAACTGTTTTTT | CSAPKTGGEGEKLFF | TRBD1 | TRBV20-1 | few | TRBJ1-4
TGTGGCAGTAGTATCCGTCAGGGGCGATTTAGCAATCAGCCCCAGCATTTT | CGSSIRQGRFSNQPQHF | - | TRBV19 | - | TRBJ1-5
TGCAGCGCAACCACCGCCGAGACCTATGGCTACACCTTC | CSATTAETYGYTF | - | TRBV29-1 | many | TRBJ1-2
TGTGCCAGCAGCTTCCGGGACAGCGAAGAATCTAACTATGGCTACACCTTC | CASSFRDSEESNYGYTF | TRBD1 | TRBV7-9 | - | TRBJ1-2